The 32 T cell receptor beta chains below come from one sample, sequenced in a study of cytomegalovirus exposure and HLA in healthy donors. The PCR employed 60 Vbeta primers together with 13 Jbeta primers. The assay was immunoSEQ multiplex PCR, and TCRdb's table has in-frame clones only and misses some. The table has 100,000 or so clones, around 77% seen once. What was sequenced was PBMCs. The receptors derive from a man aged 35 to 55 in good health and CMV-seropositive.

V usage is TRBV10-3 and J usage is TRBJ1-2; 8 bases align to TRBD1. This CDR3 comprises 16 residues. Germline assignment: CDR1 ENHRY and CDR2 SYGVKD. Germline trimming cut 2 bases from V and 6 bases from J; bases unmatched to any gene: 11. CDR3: CAISELSGQGFNGYTF. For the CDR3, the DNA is TGTGCCATCAGTGAGCTCAGCGGACAGGGTTTTAATGGCTACACCTTC.

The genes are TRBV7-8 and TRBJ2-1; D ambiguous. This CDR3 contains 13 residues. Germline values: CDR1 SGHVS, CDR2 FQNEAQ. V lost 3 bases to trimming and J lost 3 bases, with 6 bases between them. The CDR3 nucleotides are TGTGCCAGCAGCTTCCGGGTCTACAATGAGCAGTTCTTC. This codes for CASSFRVYNEQFF.

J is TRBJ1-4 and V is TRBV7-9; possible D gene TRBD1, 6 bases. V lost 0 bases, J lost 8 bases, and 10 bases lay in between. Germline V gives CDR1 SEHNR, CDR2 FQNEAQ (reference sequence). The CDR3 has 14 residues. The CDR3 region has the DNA TGTGCCAGCAGCTTAGCGTCCCAGGGGGAAAAACTGTTTTTT. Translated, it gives CASSLASQGEKLFF.

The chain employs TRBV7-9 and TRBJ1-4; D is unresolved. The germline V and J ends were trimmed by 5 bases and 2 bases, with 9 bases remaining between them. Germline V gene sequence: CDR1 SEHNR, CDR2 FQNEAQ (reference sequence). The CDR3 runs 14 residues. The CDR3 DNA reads TGTGCCAGCAGCCCACGGAGGACTAATGAAAAACTGTTTTTT. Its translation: CASSPRRTNEKLFF.

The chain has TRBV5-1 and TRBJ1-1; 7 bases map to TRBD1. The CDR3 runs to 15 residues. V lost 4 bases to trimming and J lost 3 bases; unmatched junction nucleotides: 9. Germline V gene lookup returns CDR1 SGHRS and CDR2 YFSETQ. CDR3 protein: CASSHADRVDTEAFF. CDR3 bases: TGCGCCAGCAGCCACGCAGACAGGGTGGACACTGAAGCTTTCTTT. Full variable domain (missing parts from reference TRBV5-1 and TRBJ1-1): KAGVTQTPRYLIKTRGQQVTLSCSPISGHRSVSWYQQTPGQGLQFLFEYFSETQRNKGNFPGRFSGRQFSNSRSEMNVSTLELGDSALYLCASSHADRVDTEAFFGQGTRLTVV.

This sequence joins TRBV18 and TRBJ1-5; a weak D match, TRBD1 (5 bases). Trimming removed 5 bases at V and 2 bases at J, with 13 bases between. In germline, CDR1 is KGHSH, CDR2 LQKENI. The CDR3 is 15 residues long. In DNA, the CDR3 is TGTGCCAGCTCATCCCAGGGTTACGGCAATCAGCCCCAGCATTTT. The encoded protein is CASSSQGYGNQPQHF.

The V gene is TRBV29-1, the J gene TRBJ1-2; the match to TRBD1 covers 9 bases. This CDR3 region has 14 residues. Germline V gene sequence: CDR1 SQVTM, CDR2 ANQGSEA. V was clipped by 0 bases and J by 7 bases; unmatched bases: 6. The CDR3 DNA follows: TGCAGCGTTGAAGATTACGGGGACAGGGCTGGCTACACCTTC. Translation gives CSVEDYGDRAGYTF. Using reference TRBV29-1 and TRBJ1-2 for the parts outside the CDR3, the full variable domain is SAVISQKPSRDICQRGTSLTIQCQVDSQVTMMFWYRQQPGQSLTLIATANQGSEATYESGFVIDKFPISRPNLTFSTLTVSNMSPEDSSIYLCSVEDYGDRAGYTFGSGTRLTVV.

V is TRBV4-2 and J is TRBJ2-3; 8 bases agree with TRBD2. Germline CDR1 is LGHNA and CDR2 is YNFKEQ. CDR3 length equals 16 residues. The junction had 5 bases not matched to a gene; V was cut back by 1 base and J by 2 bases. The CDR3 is CASSQVSSGLTDTQYF. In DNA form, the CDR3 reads TGTGCCAGCAGCCAAGTGTCTAGCGGGCTCACAGATACGCAGTATTTT.

CDR3 amino acids: CASGGEEETQYF. The CDR3 region has the DNA TGTGCCAGCGGCGGGGAGGAGGAGACCCAGTACTTC. J is TRBJ2-5 and V is TRBV2, with D perhaps TRBD2 (6 bases). The CDR3 runs 12 residues. Germline V gene data show CDR1 as SNHLY and CDR2 as FYNNEI. Deletions cut 8 bases from V and 5 bases from J, with 12 bases between.

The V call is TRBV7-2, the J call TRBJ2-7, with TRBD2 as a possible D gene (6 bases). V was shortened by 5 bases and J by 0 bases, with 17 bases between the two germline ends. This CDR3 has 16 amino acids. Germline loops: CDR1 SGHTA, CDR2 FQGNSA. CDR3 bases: TGTGCCAGCAGCCGCGGGTGGCGGGGAATCTCCTACGAGCAGTACTTC. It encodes CASSRGWRGISYEQYF.

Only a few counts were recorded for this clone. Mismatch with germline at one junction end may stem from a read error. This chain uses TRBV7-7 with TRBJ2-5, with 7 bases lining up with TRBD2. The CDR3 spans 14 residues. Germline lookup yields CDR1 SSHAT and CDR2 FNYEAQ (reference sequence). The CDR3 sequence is CASSLARGKETQYF. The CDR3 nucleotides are TGTGCTAGCAGCTTAGCGCGGGGGAAAGAGACCCAGTACTTC.

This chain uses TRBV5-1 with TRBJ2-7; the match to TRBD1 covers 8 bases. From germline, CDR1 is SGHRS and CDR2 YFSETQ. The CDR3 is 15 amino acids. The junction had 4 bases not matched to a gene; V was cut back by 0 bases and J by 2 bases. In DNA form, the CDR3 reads TGCGCCAGCAGCTTGGCACAGGGGGGCACCTACGAGCAGTACTTC. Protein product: CASSLAQGGTYEQYF.

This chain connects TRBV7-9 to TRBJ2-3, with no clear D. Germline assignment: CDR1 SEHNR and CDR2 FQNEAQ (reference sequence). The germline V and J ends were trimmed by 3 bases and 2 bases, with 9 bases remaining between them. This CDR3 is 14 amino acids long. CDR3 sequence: CASSLGSYTDTQYF. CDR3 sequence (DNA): TGTGCCAGCAGCTTGGGCAGTTACACAGATACGCAGTATTTT. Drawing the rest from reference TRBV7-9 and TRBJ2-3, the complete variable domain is DTGVSQNPRHKITKRGQNVTFRCDPISEHNRLYWYRQTLGQGPEFLTYFQNEAQLEKSRLLSDRFSAERPKGSFSTLEIQRTEQGDSAMYLCASSLGSYTDTQYFGPGTRLTVL.

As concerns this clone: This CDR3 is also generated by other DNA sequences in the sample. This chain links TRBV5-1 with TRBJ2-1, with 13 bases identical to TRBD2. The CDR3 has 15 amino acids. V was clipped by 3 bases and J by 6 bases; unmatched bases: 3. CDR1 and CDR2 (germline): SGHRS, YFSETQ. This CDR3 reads CASSSTSGGANEQFF. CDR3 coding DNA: TGCGCCAGCAGCTCAACTAGCGGGGGGGCCAATGAGCAGTTCTTC.

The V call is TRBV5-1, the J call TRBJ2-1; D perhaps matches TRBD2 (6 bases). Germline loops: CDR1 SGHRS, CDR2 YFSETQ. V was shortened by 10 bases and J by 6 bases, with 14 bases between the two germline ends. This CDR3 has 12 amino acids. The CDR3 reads CASGETPNEQFF. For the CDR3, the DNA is TGCGCCTCGGGGGAGACCCCCAATGAGCAGTTCTTC.

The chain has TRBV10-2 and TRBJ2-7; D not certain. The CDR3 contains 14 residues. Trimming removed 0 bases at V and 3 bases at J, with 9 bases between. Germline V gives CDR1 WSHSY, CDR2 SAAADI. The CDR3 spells CASSESSADYEQYF. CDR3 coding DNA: TGCGCCAGCAGTGAGTCGAGTGCGGACTACGAGCAGTACTTC.

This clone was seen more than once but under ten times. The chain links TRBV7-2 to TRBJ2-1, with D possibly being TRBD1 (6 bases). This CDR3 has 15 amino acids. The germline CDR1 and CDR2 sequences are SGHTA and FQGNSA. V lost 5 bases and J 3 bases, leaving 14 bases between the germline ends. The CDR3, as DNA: TGTGCCAGCAGCCTAAGGACAGCGATCTACAATGAGCAGTTCTTC. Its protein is CASSLRTAIYNEQFF.

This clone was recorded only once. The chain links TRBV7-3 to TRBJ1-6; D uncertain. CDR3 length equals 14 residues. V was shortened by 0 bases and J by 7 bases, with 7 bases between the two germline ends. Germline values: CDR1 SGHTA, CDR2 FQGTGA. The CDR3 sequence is CASSLTPINSPLHF. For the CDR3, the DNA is TGTGCCAGCAGCTTAACCCCTATCAATTCACCCCTCCACTTT.

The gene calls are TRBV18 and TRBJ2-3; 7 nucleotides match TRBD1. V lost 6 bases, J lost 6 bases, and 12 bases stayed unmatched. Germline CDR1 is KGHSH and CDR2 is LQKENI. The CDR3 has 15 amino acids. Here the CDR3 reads CASSPLGQVQDTQYF. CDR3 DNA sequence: TGTGCCAGCTCCCCCCTTGGACAGGTCCAGGATACGCAGTATTTT.

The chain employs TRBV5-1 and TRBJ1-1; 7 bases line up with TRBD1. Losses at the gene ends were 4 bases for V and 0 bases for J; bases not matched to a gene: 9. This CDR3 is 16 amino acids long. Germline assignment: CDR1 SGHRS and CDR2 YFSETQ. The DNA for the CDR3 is TGCGCCAGCAGCCCCTCGGCGGGACAGATGAACACTGAAGCTTTCTTT. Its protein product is CASSPSAGQMNTEAFF.

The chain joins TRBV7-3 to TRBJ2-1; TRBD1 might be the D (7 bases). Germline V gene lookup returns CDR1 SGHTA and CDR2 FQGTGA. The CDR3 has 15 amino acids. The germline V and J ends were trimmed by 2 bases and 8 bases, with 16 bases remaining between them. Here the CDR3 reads CASSLGVGGGDEQFF. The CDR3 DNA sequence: TGTGCCAGCAGCTTAGGGGTCGGAGGGGGCGATGAGCAGTTCTTC.

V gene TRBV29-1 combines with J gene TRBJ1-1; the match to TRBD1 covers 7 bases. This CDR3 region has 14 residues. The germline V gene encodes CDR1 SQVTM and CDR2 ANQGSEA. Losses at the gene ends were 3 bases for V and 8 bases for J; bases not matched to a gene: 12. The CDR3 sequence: CSVEQDATGAEAFF. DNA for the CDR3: TGCAGCGTTGAGCAAGACGCTACAGGGGCCGAAGCTTTCTTT.

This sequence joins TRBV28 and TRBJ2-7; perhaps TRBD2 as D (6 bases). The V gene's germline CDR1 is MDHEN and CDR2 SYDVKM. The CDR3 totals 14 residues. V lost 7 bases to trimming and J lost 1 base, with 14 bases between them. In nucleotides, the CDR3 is TGTGCCAGCACTCCGGGGACTTTTTCCTACGAGCAGTACTTC. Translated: CASTPGTFSYEQYF.

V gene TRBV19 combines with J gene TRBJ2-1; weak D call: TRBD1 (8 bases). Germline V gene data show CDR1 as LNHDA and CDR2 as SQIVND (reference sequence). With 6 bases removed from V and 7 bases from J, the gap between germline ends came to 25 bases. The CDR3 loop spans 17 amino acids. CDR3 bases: TGTGCCAGTAGGGATCTTACAGGGGGGAGGGCGTGGAATGAGCAGTTCTTC. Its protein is CASRDLTGGRAWNEQFF.

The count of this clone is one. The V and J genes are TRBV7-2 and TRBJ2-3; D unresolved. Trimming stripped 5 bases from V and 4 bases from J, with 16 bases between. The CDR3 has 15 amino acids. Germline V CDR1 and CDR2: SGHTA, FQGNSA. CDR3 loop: CASSRTTSRSDTQYF. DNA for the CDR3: TGTGCCAGCAGCCGTACCACTTCGAGATCAGATACGCAGTATTTT.

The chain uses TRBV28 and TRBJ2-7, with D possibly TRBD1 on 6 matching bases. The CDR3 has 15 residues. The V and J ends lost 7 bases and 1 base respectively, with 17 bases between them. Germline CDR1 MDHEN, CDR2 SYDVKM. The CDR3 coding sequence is TGTGCCAGCACCACCGGTACAGGGATGTCCTACGAGCAGTACTTC. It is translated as CASTTGTGMSYEQYF. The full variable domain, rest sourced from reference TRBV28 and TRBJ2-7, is DVKVTQSSRYLVKRTGEKVFLECVQDMDHENMFWYRQDPGLGLRLIYFSYDVKMKEKGDIPEGYSVSREKKERFSLILESASTNQTSMYLCASTTGTGMSYEQYFGPGTRLTVT.

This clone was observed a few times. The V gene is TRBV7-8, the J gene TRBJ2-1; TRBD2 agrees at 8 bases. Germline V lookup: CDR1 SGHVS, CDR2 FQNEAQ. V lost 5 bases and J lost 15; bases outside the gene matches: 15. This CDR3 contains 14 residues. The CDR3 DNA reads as TGTGCCAGCAGCCAACCCACTAGCGGCCTCAGGCCGTTCTTC. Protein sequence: CASSQPTSGLRPFF.

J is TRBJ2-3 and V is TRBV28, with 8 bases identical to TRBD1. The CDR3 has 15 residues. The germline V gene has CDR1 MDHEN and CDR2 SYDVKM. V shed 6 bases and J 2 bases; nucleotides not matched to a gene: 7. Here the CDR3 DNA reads TGTGCCAGCAGCCACAGGGGGGCTCTCACAGATACGCAGTATTTT. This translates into CASSHRGALTDTQYF.

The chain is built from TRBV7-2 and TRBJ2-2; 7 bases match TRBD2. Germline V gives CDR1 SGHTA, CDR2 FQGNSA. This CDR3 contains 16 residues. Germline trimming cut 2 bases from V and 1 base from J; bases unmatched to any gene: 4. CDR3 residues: CASSLKWGGNTGELFF. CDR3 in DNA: TGTGCCAGCAGCTTAAAGTGGGGGGGGAACACCGGGGAGCTGTTTTTT.

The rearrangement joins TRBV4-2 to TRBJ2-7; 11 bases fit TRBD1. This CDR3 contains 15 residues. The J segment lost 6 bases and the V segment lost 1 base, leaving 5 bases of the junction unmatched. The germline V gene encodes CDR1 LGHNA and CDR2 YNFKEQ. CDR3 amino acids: CASSQAGQGASEQYF. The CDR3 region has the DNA TGTGCCAGCAGCCAAGCCGGACAGGGGGCGTCCGAGCAGTACTTC.

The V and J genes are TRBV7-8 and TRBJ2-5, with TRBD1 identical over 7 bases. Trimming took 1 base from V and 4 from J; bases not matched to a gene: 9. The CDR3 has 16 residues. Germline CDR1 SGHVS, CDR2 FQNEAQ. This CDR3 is CASSLGVLEGAETQYF. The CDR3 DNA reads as TGTGCCAGCAGCTTAGGGGTCCTAGAGGGGGCAGAGACCCAGTACTTC.

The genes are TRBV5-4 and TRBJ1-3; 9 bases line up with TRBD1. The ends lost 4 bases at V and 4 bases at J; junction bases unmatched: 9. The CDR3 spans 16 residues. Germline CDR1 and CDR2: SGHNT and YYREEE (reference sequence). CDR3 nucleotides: TGTGCCAGCAGCACCGGGGACAGGGTGAGGGGAAACACCATATATTTT. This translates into CASSTGDRVRGNTIYF.